This T cell receptor (beta chain) was retrieved from a study of response to subunit inactivated influenza vaccine. One entry per CDR3 protein, called by TCRdb with MiXCR from the RT-PCR reads. The sample shows about 500,000 distinct CDR3 sequences, about 15% of them seen only once. This CDR3 is built from 15 residues. The germline V gene encodes CDR1 DFQATT and CDR2 SNEGSKA (reference sequence). V lost 6 bases to trimming and J lost 0 bases; unmatched junction nucleotides: 6. This clonotype came up a few times. The J gene is TRBJ2-3, the V gene TRBV20-1; 10 nucleotides match TRBD2. The sequencing here drew on CD4+ T cells sorted from PBMCs, taken less than 30 months after vaccination. This receptor was identified in a man aged 45-69 years who received an inactivated influenza vaccine. CDR3 amino acids: CSADGTSASTDTQYF. The CDR3 coding sequence is TGCAGTGCCGACGGGACTAGCGCTAGCACAGATACGCAGTATTTT.